These 11 T cell receptor beta chains came from one sample sequenced in a study of blood T cell repertoires in COVID-19. Sequencing was performed with immunoSEQ multiplex PCR; in TCRdb, only in-frame clones are kept and a portion is missing. The sample has more than 55,000 clones; less than 80% are singletons. The sample comprised peripheral blood. The receptors derive from a human donor in a cohort sampled during active COVID-19.

The J gene is TRBJ1-5, the V gene TRBV29-1; 10 nucleotides line up with TRBD1. Germline V lookup: CDR1 SQVTM, CDR2 ANQGSEA. There are 13 residues in the CDR3. The V gene end was trimmed by 4 bases and the J gene end by 6 bases; junction bases not matched to a gene: 3. CDR3 amino acids: CSVAGQGGQPQHF. As DNA, the CDR3 is TGCAGCGTTGCCGGACAGGGGGGTCAGCCCCAGCATTTT.

The CDR3 DNA reads TGTGCCTGGGCGCCGAGGAATGAGCAGTTCTTC. This encodes CAWAPRNEQFF. This chain connects TRBV30 to TRBJ2-1; D gene unclear. The CDR3 totals 11 residues. Trimming took 5 bases from V and 7 from J, leaving 9 bases between them. Looked up from germline, CDR1 is GTSNPN and CDR2 is SVGIG (reference sequence).

The DNA for the CDR3 is TGTGCCAGCAGCTTGGAAACGGGAAAAAACTACGAGCAGTACTTC. It is translated as CASSLETGKNYEQYF. The chain couples TRBV5-4 to TRBJ2-7, with D perhaps TRBD2 (5 bases). The CDR3 totals 15 residues. Trimming stripped 0 bases from V and 3 bases from J, with 13 bases between. Germline loops: CDR1 SGHNT, CDR2 YYREEE (reference sequence).

Here the CDR3 reads CSARDREEQYF. The CDR3 DNA is TGCAGTGCTAGAGATCGGGAAGAGCAGTACTTC. The V gene is TRBV20-1, the J gene TRBJ2-7, with D possibly TRBD2 on 5 matching bases. Germline CDR1 and CDR2: DFQATT and SNEGSKA (reference sequence). This CDR3 contains 11 residues. The ends were cut back, 0 bases at V and 7 bases at J, with 7 bases in the middle.

The chain combines TRBV2 with TRBJ2-5; 8 bases fit TRBD2. CDR1 and CDR2 from the germline V gene are SNHLY and FYNNEI. The length of the CDR3 is 13 residues. V dropped 5 bases and J dropped 4; count of bases not matched to a gene: 3. CDR3 coding DNA: TGTGCCAGCAGTCCGGGGGGGGTAGAGACCCAGTACTTC. This codes for CASSPGGVETQYF.

The rearrangement uses TRBV7-9 and TRBJ2-7, with D possibly TRBD2 on 5 matching bases. The CDR3 contains 14 residues. Trimming took 4 bases from V and 4 from J, leaving 14 bases between them. CDR1 is SEHNR and CDR2 is FQNEAQ in the germline V gene (reference sequence). The CDR3 here is CASSYIGEGYEQYF. CDR3 nucleotides: TGTGCCAGCAGCTATATCGGTGAGGGTTACGAGCAGTACTTC.

The chain joins TRBV3-1 (or the pseudogene TRBV3-2) to TRBJ2-3; TRBD2 matches 7 bases. This CDR3 comprises 17 residues. Germline V CDR1 and CDR2: LGHDT, YNNKEL (reference sequence). Losses at the gene ends were 1 base for V and 3 bases for J; bases not matched to a gene: 10. The CDR3 loop reads CASSQAREGEGTDTQYF. The CDR3 nucleotides read TGTGCCAGCAGCCAAGCAAGGGAAGGGGAGGGGACAGATACGCAGTATTTT.

This clone was found once. The genes are TRBV5-1 and TRBJ2-3; 7 bases fit TRBD2. The V and J ends lost 4 bases and 6 bases, in that order; junction bases with no gene match: 14. The germline V gene encodes CDR1 SGHRS and CDR2 YFSETQ. The CDR3 runs 16 residues. The CDR3 here is CASSATAVGRGDTQYF. In DNA form, the CDR3 reads TGCGCCAGCAGCGCGACAGCTGTAGGGCGGGGGGATACGCAGTATTTT.

This rearrangement joins TRBV5-4 to TRBJ1-2; unclear D gene. The CDR3 is 13 amino acids. Germline V CDR1 and CDR2: SGHNT, YYREEE (reference sequence). V was clipped by 0 bases and J by 8 bases, with 11 bases between them. The CDR3 reads CASSLVREKGYTF. CDR3 DNA sequence: TGTGCCAGCAGCTTGGTTAGGGAGAAGGGCTACACCTTC.

This chain links TRBV5-1 with TRBJ1-5; D is unclear. This CDR3 is 14 amino acids long. The germline CDR1 and CDR2 sequences are SGHRS and YFSETQ. Trimming took 3 bases from V and 7 from J, leaving 14 bases between them. This CDR3 reads CASSSGSEGQPQHF. CDR3 coding DNA: TGCGCCAGCAGCTCCGGGTCGGAGGGCCAGCCCCAGCATTTT. Looking up the rest from reference TRBV5-1 and TRBJ1-5 gives the full variable domain: KAGVTQTPRYLIKTRGQQVTLSCSPISGHRSVSWYQQTPGQGLQFLFEYFSETQRNKGNFPGRFSGRQFSNSRSEMNVSTLELGDSALYLCASSSGSEGQPQHFGDGTRLSIL.

This clone was observed a handful of times. This sequence joins TRBV4-3 and TRBJ2-5; D perhaps matches TRBD1 (5 bases). CDR3 size: 15 residues. Germline V lookup: CDR1 LGHNA, CDR2 YSLEER. V was trimmed by 0 bases and J by 4 bases, leaving 12 bases between them. CDR3 sequence (DNA): TGCGCCAGCAGCCAAGAAAGGGGAATGGGAGAGACCCAGTACTTC. Residues: CASSQERGMGETQYF.